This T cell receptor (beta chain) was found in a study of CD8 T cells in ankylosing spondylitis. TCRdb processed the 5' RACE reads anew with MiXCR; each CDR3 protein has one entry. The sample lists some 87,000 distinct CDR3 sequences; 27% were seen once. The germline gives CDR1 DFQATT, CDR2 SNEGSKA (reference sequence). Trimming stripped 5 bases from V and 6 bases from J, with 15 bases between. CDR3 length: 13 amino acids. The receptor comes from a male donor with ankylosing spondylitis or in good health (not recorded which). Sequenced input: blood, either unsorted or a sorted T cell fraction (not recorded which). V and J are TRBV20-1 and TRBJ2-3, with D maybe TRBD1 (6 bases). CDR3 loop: CSAYLQGPDTQYF. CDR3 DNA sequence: TGCAGTGCTTACTTACAGGGACCGGATACGCAGTATTTT.